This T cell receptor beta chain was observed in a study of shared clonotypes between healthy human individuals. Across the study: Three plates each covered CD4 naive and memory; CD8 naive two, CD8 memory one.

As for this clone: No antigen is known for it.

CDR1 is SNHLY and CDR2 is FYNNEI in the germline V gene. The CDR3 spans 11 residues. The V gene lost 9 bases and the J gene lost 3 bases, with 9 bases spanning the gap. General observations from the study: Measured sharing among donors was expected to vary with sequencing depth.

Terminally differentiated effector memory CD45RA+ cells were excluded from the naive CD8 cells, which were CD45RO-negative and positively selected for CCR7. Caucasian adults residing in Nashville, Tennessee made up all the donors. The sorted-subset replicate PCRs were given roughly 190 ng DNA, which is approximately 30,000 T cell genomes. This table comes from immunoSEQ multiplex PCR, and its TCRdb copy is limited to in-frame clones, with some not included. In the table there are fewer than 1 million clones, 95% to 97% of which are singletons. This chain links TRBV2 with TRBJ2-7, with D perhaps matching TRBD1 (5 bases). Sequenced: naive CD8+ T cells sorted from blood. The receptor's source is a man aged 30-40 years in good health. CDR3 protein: CASWTNYEQYF. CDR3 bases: TGTGCCAGTTGGACAAACTACGAGCAGTACTTC.